The 20 T cell receptor beta chains below all came from one sample that was sequenced in a study of beta chain features in type 1 diabetes. Study-wide points: In every one of the four CD4+ subsets, TCRB CDR3s were moderately but significantly shorter in Type 1 diabetes patients.

Antigen specificity for these receptors is unknown. Expressed TCRB transcripts were sequenced because the isolated RNA had all been reverse transcribed beforehand. TCRdb's table, derived via immunoSEQ multiplex PCR, lists solely in-frame clones and lacks some. The profile shows 150,000 to 200,000 clones, around 63% of them singletons. Sequencing used naive CD4+ T cells from blood. The origin of the receptors is a man aged 30-40 years with type 1 diabetes.

V usage is TRBV18 and J usage is TRBJ2-5; the D is unclear. CDR1 and CDR2 (germline): KGHSH, LQKENI. This CDR3 spans 13 amino acids. V was pared by 0 bases and J by 5 bases, with 7 bases between. DNA of the CDR3: TGTGCCAGCTCACCACCAACTATTGAGACCCAGTACTTC. This encodes CASSPPTIETQYF. Full variable domain (remainder filled in from reference TRBV18 and TRBJ2-5): NAGVMQNPRHLVRRRGQEARLRCSPMKGHSHVYWYRQLPEEGLKFMVYLQKENIIDESGMPKERFSAEFPKEGPSILRIQQVVRGDSAAYFCASSPPTIETQYFGPGTRLLVL.

The V and J genes are TRBV7-2 and TRBJ2-3; weak D call: TRBD2 (5 bases). From germline, CDR1 is SGHTA and CDR2 FQGNSA. The CDR3 length is 13 residues. V was cut by 6 bases and J by 4 bases, with 11 bases left in between. In DNA, the CDR3 is TGTGCCAGCAGGCCCCTTAGCGCAGATACGCAGTATTTT. This translates into CASRPLSADTQYF.

The chain employs TRBV10-3 and TRBJ2-3; TRBD2 matches 9 bases. This CDR3 is built from 14 residues. CDR1 is ENHRY and CDR2 is SYGVKD in the germline V gene. The trim removed 11 bases at V and 0 bases at J, leaving 6 bases unmatched. Here the CDR3 reads CAVKRGVSTDTQYF. For the CDR3, the DNA is TGTGCCGTCAAGCGGGGGGTCAGCACAGATACGCAGTATTTT.

With regard to this clone: Other nucleotide sequences from this sample produce the same CDR3. The V and J genes are TRBV9 and TRBJ2-5; D is unclear. V lost 0 bases, J lost 2 bases, and 5 bases lay in between. Looked up from germline, CDR1 is SGDLS and CDR2 is YYNGEE. This CDR3 has 13 residues. CDR3 sequence reads: CASSVAGQETQYF. CDR3 nucleotides: TGTGCCAGCAGCGTAGCTGGTCAAGAGACCCAGTACTTC. Full variable domain (rest looked up from reference TRBV9 and TRBJ2-5): DSGVTQTPKHLITATGQRVTLRCSPRSGDLSVYWYQQSLDQGLQFLIQYYNGEERAKGNILERFSAQQFPDLHSELNLSSLELGDSALYFCASSVAGQETQYFGPGTRLLVL.

V and J are TRBV5-1 and TRBJ2-5; D is ambiguous. Per the germline V gene, CDR1 is SGHRS and CDR2 is YFSETQ. Trimming removed 0 bases from V and 1 base from J, with 10 bases in between. This CDR3 is built from 15 residues. The CDR3 spells CASSLVSVVQETQYF. The CDR3 DNA reads TGCGCCAGCAGCTTGGTCTCCGTGGTCCAAGAGACCCAGTACTTC.

The chain carries TRBV27 and TRBJ2-3; D is ambiguous. V gave up 10 bases and J gave up 1 base, with 15 bases separating them. The CDR3 totals 14 residues. Germline CDR1 reads MNHEY; CDR2 reads SMNVEV (reference sequence). CDR3: CATRPPFGTDTQYF. The CDR3, as DNA: TGTGCCACCCGACCCCCCTTCGGCACAGATACGCAGTATTTT.

This chain links TRBV7-9 with TRBJ1-4; D gene uncertain. The V gene lost 3 bases and the J gene lost 8 bases, with 13 bases spanning the gap. Germline loops: CDR1 SEHNR, CDR2 FQNEAQ (reference sequence). CDR3 size: 14 residues. The CDR3 here is CASSFLGIEEKLFF. CDR3 coding DNA: TGTGCCAGCAGCTTTCTGGGGATTGAGGAAAAACTGTTTTTT.

J is TRBJ2-6 and V is TRBV7-9; TRBD1 matches at 10 bases. The germline V gene encodes CDR1 SEHNR and CDR2 FQNEAQ (reference sequence). J lost 0 bases, V lost 4 bases, and 3 bases had no gene match. The CDR3 contains 17 residues. CDR3 loop: CASSWDRGYSGANVLTF. The CDR3, as DNA: TGTGCCAGCAGCTGGGACAGGGGATACTCTGGGGCCAACGTCCTGACTTTC.

The J gene is TRBJ1-2, the V gene TRBV9; TRBD1 aligns across 9 bases. The CDR3 has 14 amino acids. Germline loops: CDR1 SGDLS, CDR2 YYNGEE. The trim removed 3 bases at V and 4 bases at J, leaving 4 bases unmatched. CDR3 region: CASSAGTGPYGYTF. DNA of the CDR3: TGTGCCAGCAGCGCCGGGACAGGGCCCTATGGCTACACCTTC.

The genes are TRBV28 and TRBJ1-4, with D possibly TRBD1 on 6 matching bases. With 5 bases removed from V and 1 base from J, the gap between germline ends came to 17 bases. The CDR3 loop spans 17 amino acids. The V gene's germline CDR1 is MDHEN and CDR2 SYDVKM. The CDR3 region has the DNA TGTGCCAGCAGTGTGTCAGGGGCAGGTGTAACTAATGAAAAACTGTTTTTT. Encoded protein: CASSVSGAGVTNEKLFF.

V and J are TRBV30 and TRBJ1-6; D not resolved. Trimming removed 4 bases from V and 0 bases from J, with 16 bases in between. The CDR3 covers 17 residues. The germline V gene encodes CDR1 GTSNPN and CDR2 SVGIG (reference sequence). This CDR3 reads CAWKIGIFSSYNSPLHF. CDR3 DNA: TGTGCCTGGAAAATCGGGATATTTAGCTCCTATAATTCACCCCTCCACTTT.

The V and J genes are TRBV7-9 and TRBJ2-5; the D gene is possibly TRBD2 (5 bases). The germline V and J ends were trimmed by 4 bases and 2 bases, with 11 bases remaining between them. This CDR3 comprises 14 residues. Germline V gene lookup returns CDR1 SEHNR and CDR2 FQNEAQ (reference sequence). The CDR3 nucleotides are TGTGCCAGCAGCTCGATGGACTGGCAAGAGACCCAGTACTTC. It codes for CASSSMDWQETQYF. Using reference TRBV7-9 and TRBJ2-5 for the parts outside the CDR3, the full variable domain is DTGVSQNPRHKITKRGQNVTFRCDPISEHNRLYWYRQTLGQGPEFLTYFQNEAQLEKSRLLSDRFSAERPKGSFSTLEIQRTEQGDSAMYLCASSSMDWQETQYFGPGTRLLVL.

The CDR3 nucleotides read TGCAGCGTTGATGTAGGTGGCTACACCTTC. Translation: CSVDVGGYTF. This chain uses TRBV29-1 with TRBJ1-2; D is unclear. Germline loops: CDR1 SQVTM, CDR2 ANQGSEA. This CDR3 contains 10 residues. V was cut by 3 bases and J by 7 bases, with 6 bases left in between.

The chain is built from TRBV9 and TRBJ2-1; D possibly corresponds to TRBD2 (6 bases). V was shortened by 2 bases and J by 8 bases, with 14 bases between the two germline ends. The germline V gene has CDR1 SGDLS and CDR2 YYNGEE. CDR3 size: 14 residues. CDR3 in amino acids: CASSVRWSGDEQFF. The CDR3 DNA sequence: TGTGCCAGCAGCGTGAGGTGGTCGGGAGATGAGCAGTTCTTC.

The chain's CDR3 is CASSQVEGTQYF. The CDR3 DNA sequence: TGTGCCAGCAGCCAAGTAGAGGGTACGCAGTATTTT. This chain joins TRBV14 and TRBJ2-3, with D possibly matching TRBD2 (5 bases). The CDR3 runs 12 residues. V lost 1 base and J 8 bases, leaving 7 bases between the germline ends. Per germline, CDR1 SGHDN and CDR2 FVKESK.

The chain is built from TRBV11-2 and TRBJ2-1, with 7 bases that match TRBD1. J was trimmed by 3 bases and V by 6 bases; bases with no gene match: 8. The CDR3 loop spans 15 amino acids. Germline lookup yields CDR1 SGHAT and CDR2 FQNNGV. This CDR3 reads CASSYRDSDYNEQFF. Written as DNA, the CDR3 is TGTGCCAGCAGTTACCGGGACAGCGACTACAATGAGCAGTTCTTC.

The J gene is TRBJ2-1, the V gene TRBV15; 8 nucleotides line up with TRBD1. Germline assignment: CDR1 LNHNV and CDR2 YYDKDF (reference sequence). The CDR3 loop spans 17 amino acids. V lost 0 bases, J lost 8 bases, and 12 bases stayed unmatched. The DNA of the CDR3 is TGTGCCACCAGCAGAGATGATTGGACAGGGCTGATGGATGAGCAGTTCTTC. It specifies CATSRDDWTGLMDEQFF.

This chain connects TRBV28 to TRBJ1-1, with 9 bases lining up with TRBD1. CDR1 is MDHEN, CDR2 SYDVKM, per germline. V shed 6 bases, J shed 1 base, and the junction held 0 bases outside the gene matches. The CDR3 is 13 residues long. The CDR3 region is CASRGQGNTEAFF. CDR3 coding DNA: TGTGCCAGCAGGGGACAGGGGAACACTGAAGCTTTCTTT.

This clone showed up just a few times. The chain couples TRBV28 to TRBJ1-1; no firm D call. The CDR3 has 15 residues. The V and J ends lost 5 bases and 0 bases respectively, with 13 bases between them. Germline V gene data show CDR1 as MDHEN and CDR2 as SYDVKM. CDR3 residues: CASSQPMGMNTEAFF. Written as DNA, the CDR3 is TGTGCCAGCAGTCAGCCCATGGGGATGAACACTGAAGCTTTCTTT.

The chain employs TRBV7-9 and TRBJ1-2; D is possibly TRBD1 (5 bases). V was cut by 3 bases and J by 5 bases, with 7 bases left in between. There are 12 residues in the CDR3. The germline CDR1 and CDR2 sequences are SEHNR and FQNEAQ (reference sequence). Written as DNA, the CDR3 is TGTGCCAGCAGCTTCGACAGTTATGGCTACACCTTC. It encodes CASSFDSYGYTF.